This is a list of T cell receptor beta chains from one sample in a study of patients and donors after allogeneic stem cell transplantation. TCRdb reprocessed the RT-PCR reads with MiXCR, giving one entry per CDR3 protein. Of about 960,000 distinct CDR3 sequences listed, about 20% are singletons. Material: blood, either unsorted or a sorted T cell fraction (not recorded which). Receptors originate from a human donor who was either an allogeneic HSCT recipient or a stem cell or donor lymphocyte infusion donor (not recorded which). It is not recorded whose cells these are; they may come from a transplant donor. Both conserved end residues are part of each CDR3. The D gene is left open where the match is weak. Clone sizes are given selectively: once, few, many, or a class where the clone is expanded.

>TRBV12-3/TRBV12-4|TRBD2|TRBJ2-1|few
TGTGCCAGCAGTCCTTTAGCGGGAGCTCGCAATGAGCAGTTCTTC
CASSPLAGARNEQFF
>TRBV7-8|TRBD1|TRBJ1-2|-
TGTGCCAGCAGCCACGACAGGGAAGGTGGCTACACCTTC
CASSHDREGGYTF
>TRBV20-1|TRBD2|TRBJ2-1|few
TGCAGTGCTAGTGCCCTAGCGGGTCGCAGCTCCTACAATGAGCAGTTCTTC
CSASALAGRSSYNEQFF
>TRBV9|-|TRBJ1-6|few
TGTGCCAGCAGCGTAGAAGGTCAGGGGAATTCACCCCTCCACTTT
CASSVEGQGNSPLHF
>TRBV2|-|TRBJ1-3|few
TGTGCCAGCAGTGAACGGGGGGCTGGAAACACCATATATTTT
CASSERGAGNTIYF
>TRBV28|-|TRBJ2-7|-
TGTGCCAGCAGTTCGGAAGACTACGAGCAGTACTTC
CASSSEDYEQYF
>TRBV10-3|TRBD1|TRBJ2-7|-
TGTGCCATCGCAGGGGGACAGGGGCCCTACGAGCAGTACTTC
CAIAGGQGPYEQYF
>TRBV10-3|TRBD1|TRBJ2-7|-
TGTGCCATCAGTTCGGGACAGGGTTTCTACGAGCAGTACTTC
CAISSGQGFYEQYF
>TRBV5-1|-|TRBJ2-1|few
TGCGCCAGCAGCTTGTATAATCCCAATGAGCAGTTCTTC
CASSLYNPNEQFF
>TRBV7-8|TRBD2|TRBJ2-2|-
TGTGCCAGCAGCTCCCGGGCGGGGGGGCAAACCGGGGAGCTGTTTTTT
CASSSRAGGQTGELFF
>TRBV28|-|TRBJ2-3|-
TGTGCCAGCAGTTTTTGGGATCTAGGAGATACGCAGTATTTT
CASSFWDLGDTQYF
>TRBV5-1|-|TRBJ2-6|-
TGTGCCAGCAGCTTGTTGGGACACTCCTCTGGGGCCAACGTCCTGACTTTC
CASSLLGHSSGANVLTF
>TRBV6-1|TRBD2|TRBJ2-5|few
TGTGCCACCGTAACTAGCGGGACAAAAGAGACCCAGTACTTC
CATVTSGTKETQYF
>TRBV5-1|TRBD1|TRBJ1-1|few
TGCGCCAGCAGCTCGGCCCCGGACAGGGGTCACACTGAAGCTTTCTTT
CASSSAPDRGHTEAFF
>TRBV6-5|-|TRBJ2-2|-
TGTGCCAGCAGTTACTCGCCGGGGGCTTACACCGGGGAGCTGTTTTTT
CASSYSPGAYTGELFF
>TRBV6-1|-|TRBJ2-1|few
TGTGCCGCGGGGGCAAGCTCCTACAATGAGCAGTTCTTC
CAAGASSYNEQFF
>TRBV14|-|TRBJ2-5|-
TGTGCCAGCAGCCAAGCTAAACTTGCTACAGGGAAAGAGACCCAGTACTTC
CASSQAKLATGKETQYF
>TRBV20-1|-|TRBJ2-1|-
TGCAGTGCTAAGGCGGGGACCCGTTTGAGGGAGCAGTTCTTC
CSAKAGTRLREQFF
>TRBV12-3/TRBV12-4|-|TRBJ2-1|many
TGTGCCAGCAGTTCAGGGCACAATGAGCAGTTCTTC
CASSSGHNEQFF
>TRBV5-1|-|TRBJ2-5|-
TGCGCCAGCAGCTTGGAAAAGGGGGTCGGAGAGACCCAGTACTTC
CASSLEKGVGETQYF
>TRBV9|TRBD1|TRBJ2-2|-
TGTGCCAGCACCGTGGGGGGAGACAGGGGAAGAACCGGGGAGCTGTTTTTT
CASTVGGDRGRTGELFF
>TRBV7-2|-|TRBJ2-3|many
TGTGCCAGCAGCTTAGGGGCAGGTACAGATACGCAGTATTTT
CASSLGAGTDTQYF
>TRBV24-1|-|TRBJ2-7|-
TGTGCCACTGGGCAGGCCGCGGGCGAGCAGTACTTC
CATGQAAGEQYF
>TRBV24-1|-|TRBJ1-1|-
TGTGCCACCAGTTCGGGCGTCGAGAACACTGAAGCTTTCTTT
CATSSGVENTEAFF
>TRBV12-3/TRBV12-4|-|TRBJ2-7|few
TGTGCCAGCAGTTATACGTCCCACGAGCAGTACTTC
CASSYTSHEQYF
>TRBV7-2|-|TRBJ2-7|few
TGTGCCAGCACGGGGGGCTGGGATATTTACGAGCAGTACTTC
CASTGGWDIYEQYF
>TRBV29-1|TRBD1|TRBJ1-6|-
TGCAGCGTTGGGCAGGGGGCGAAGAATTCACCCCTCCACTTT
CSVGQGAKNSPLHF
>TRBV29-1|-|TRBJ2-5|many
TGCAGCGTTGATAGGTCCGAGACCCAGTACTTC
CSVDRSETQYF
>TRBV20-1|TRBD2|TRBJ2-1|few
TGCAGTGCTACCATCACTAGCGGGAGTTACAATGAGCAGTTCTTC
CSATITSGSYNEQFF
>TRBV6-1|TRBD1|TRBJ2-7|few
TGTGCCAGCAGGGGACAGGGGCCCGGAGAGCAGTACTTC
CASRGQGPGEQYF
>TRBV27|-|TRBJ2-7|-
TGTGCCAGCAGTTTAATTGCAGGGGACGAGCAGTACTTC
CASSLIAGDEQYF
>TRBV12-3/TRBV12-4|TRBD1|TRBJ1-1|few
TGTGCCAGCAGTCGAGACAGGGCAGGGCGCGCTGAAGCTTTCTTT
CASSRDRAGRAEAFF
>TRBV3-1|TRBD2|TRBJ2-7|-
TGTGCCAGCAGCCAAGGGGGGTGGCTGCGGGAGGATTCCTACGAGCAGTACTTC
CASSQGGWLREDSYEQYF
>TRBV6-1|-|TRBJ2-1|-
TGTGCCAGCAGTCTGGATGTTGGCTCCTACAATGAGCAGTTCTTC
CASSLDVGSYNEQFF
>TRBV29-1|-|TRBJ1-5|-
TGCAGCGTAGCATATTCAGGTAGCAATCAGCCCCAGCATTTT
CSVAYSGSNQPQHF